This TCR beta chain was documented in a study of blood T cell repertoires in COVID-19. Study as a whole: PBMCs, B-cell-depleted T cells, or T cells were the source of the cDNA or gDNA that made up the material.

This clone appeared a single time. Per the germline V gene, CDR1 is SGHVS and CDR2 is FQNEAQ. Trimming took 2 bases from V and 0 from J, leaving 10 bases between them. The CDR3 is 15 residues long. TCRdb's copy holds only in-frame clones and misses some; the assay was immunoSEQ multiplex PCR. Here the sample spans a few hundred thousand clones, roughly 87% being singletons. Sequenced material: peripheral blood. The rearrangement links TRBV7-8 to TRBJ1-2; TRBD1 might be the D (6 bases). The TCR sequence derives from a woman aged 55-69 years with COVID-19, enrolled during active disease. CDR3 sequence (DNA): TGTGCCAGCAGCTTACGGACAGTTCCTAACTATGGCTACACCTTC. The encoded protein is CASSLRTVPNYGYTF.